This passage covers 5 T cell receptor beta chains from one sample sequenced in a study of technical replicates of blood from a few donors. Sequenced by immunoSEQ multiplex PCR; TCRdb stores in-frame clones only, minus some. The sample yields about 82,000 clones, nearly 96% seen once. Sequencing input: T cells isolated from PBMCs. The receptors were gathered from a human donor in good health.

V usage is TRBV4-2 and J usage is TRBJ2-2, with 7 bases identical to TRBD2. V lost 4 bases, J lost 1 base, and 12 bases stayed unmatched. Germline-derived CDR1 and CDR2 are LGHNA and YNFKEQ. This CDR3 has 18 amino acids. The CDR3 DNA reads TGTGCCAGCAGCCTCTTTGCGAGCGGGGTTTTGAACACCGGGGAGCTGTTTTTT. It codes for CASSLFASGVLNTGELFF.

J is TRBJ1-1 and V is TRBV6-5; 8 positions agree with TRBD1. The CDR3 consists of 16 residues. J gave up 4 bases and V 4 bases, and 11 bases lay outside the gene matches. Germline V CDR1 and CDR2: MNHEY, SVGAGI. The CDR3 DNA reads TGTGCCAGCAGTTCTCCTTCCAGGGGGCGAGTCACTGAAGCTTTCTTT. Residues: CASSSPSRGRVTEAFF.

In nucleotides, the CDR3 is TGTGCCAGCAGGGCGGGGCCTCCTTTTAGCACAGATACGCAGTATTTT. Its translation is CASRAGPPFSTDTQYF. This rearrangement joins TRBV28 to TRBJ2-3, with D maybe TRBD2 (6 bases). The CDR3 is 16 residues long. CDR1 and CDR2 from the germline V gene are MDHEN and SYDVKM. The ends were cut back, 6 bases at V and 0 bases at J, with 16 bases in the middle.

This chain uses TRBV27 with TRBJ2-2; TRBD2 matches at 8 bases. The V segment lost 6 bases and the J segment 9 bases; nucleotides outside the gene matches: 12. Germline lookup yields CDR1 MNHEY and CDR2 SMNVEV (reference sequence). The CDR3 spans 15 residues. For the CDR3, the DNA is TGTGCCAGCAGCGCGGGACTAGGATCGATTCGGGAGCTGTTTTTT. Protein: CASSAGLGSIRELFF.

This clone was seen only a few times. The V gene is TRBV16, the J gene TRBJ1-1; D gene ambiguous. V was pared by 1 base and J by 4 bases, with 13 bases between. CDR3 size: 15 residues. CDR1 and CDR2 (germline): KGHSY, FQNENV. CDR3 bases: TGTGCCAGCAGCCAATACGTGAATTCGGGCACTGAAGCTTTCTTT. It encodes CASSQYVNSGTEAFF.